The 26 T cell receptor beta chains given below trace back to one sample, sequenced in a study of blood T cell repertoires in COVID-19. The assay was immunoSEQ multiplex PCR, and TCRdb's table has in-frame clones only and misses some. Of approximately 170,000 clones listed, around 85% were seen once; the top ten hold 0.95% to 1.5%. Material: peripheral blood. The source of these receptors is a man between 60 and 75 years old who had recovered from COVID-19.

This chain connects TRBV6-5 to TRBJ1-2; the D gene is possibly TRBD1 (6 bases). Germline CDR1 MNHEY, CDR2 SVGAGI. V lost 5 bases and J lost 4, with 11 bases in between. This CDR3 has 13 amino acids. In nucleotides, the CDR3 is TGTGCCAGCAGTCTAACAGGGATCTATGGCTACACCTTC. This codes for CASSLTGIYGYTF.

The CDR3 sequence is CAIREGTGSTGELFF. CDR3 nucleotide sequence: TGTGCCATCAGGGAAGGGACAGGGTCTACCGGGGAGCTGTTTTTT. This chain links TRBV10-3 with TRBJ2-2; 9 nucleotides agree with TRBD1. Germline V gene lookup returns CDR1 ENHRY and CDR2 SYGVKD. V was pared by 6 bases and J by 5 bases, with 7 bases of the junction left unmatched. CDR3 length: 15 residues.

The chain uses TRBV13 and TRBJ1-3; D is unclear. The CDR3 is made up of 14 amino acids. Looked up from germline, CDR1 is PRHDT and CDR2 is FYEKMQ (reference sequence). Trimming stripped 5 bases from V and 8 bases from J, with 16 bases between. In nucleotides, the CDR3 is TGTGCCAGCAGCGCCGCATGGAGGGAGGACACCATATATTTT. This sequence encodes CASSAAWREDTIYF. The full variable domain, rest sourced from reference TRBV13 and TRBJ1-3, is AAGVIQSPRHLIKEKRETATLKCYPIPRHDTVYWYQQGPGQDPQFLISFYEKMQSDKGSIPDRFSAQQFSDYHSELNMSSLELGDSALYFCASSAAWREDTIYFGEGSWLTVV.

For this clone: This sequence may be a read error, since a much larger clone differs from it by one base. Other nucleotide sequences in the sample specify the same CDR3. The chain carries TRBV3-1 (or the pseudogene TRBV3-2) and TRBJ1-1; D unresolved. V shed 1 base and J shed 1 base, with 7 bases lying between them. This CDR3 is 14 amino acids long. The germline CDR1 and CDR2 sequences are LGHDT and YNNKEL (reference sequence). The DNA for the CDR3 is TGTGCCAGCAGCCAAGCAGGTAGGAACACTGAAGCTTTCTTT. Translation: CASSQAGRNTEAFF.

This chain joins TRBV6-5 and TRBJ1-2; D might be TRBD1 (6 bases). Trimming took off 5 bases at V and 2 bases at J, with 12 bases between the two ends. Per the germline V gene, CDR1 is MNHEY and CDR2 is SVGAGI. The CDR3 totals 14 residues. CDR3 DNA: TGTGCCAGCAGTCCTGCGGGGGCCAACTATGGCTACACCTTC. Translating it yields CASSPAGANYGYTF.

This chain joins TRBV5-1 and TRBJ2-3, with TRBD1 as a possible D gene (6 bases). Germline V gene sequence: CDR1 SGHRS, CDR2 YFSETQ. CDR3 length equals 14 residues. V lost 9 bases and J lost 5, with 19 bases in between. The DNA of the CDR3 is TGCGCCACCACCTCGAGGCAGGGACAAGATACGCAGTATTTT. Translation: CATTSRQGQDTQYF.

The chain joins TRBV5-1 to TRBJ1-1; 10 nucleotides line up with TRBD1. This CDR3 comprises 14 residues. Germline CDR1 is SGHRS and CDR2 is YFSETQ. V gave up 6 bases and J gave up 5 bases; unmatched junction bases: 7. The chain's CDR3 is CASTPGTGVTEAFF. The CDR3 coding sequence is TGCGCCAGCACGCCCGGGACAGGGGTTACTGAAGCTTTCTTT.

The gene calls are TRBV6-1 and TRBJ2-1, with D hard to call. Per germline, CDR1 MNHNS and CDR2 SASEGT. The CDR3 sequence is 15 residues long. The V end lost 0 bases, the J end lost 9 bases, and 15 bases lay between the germline ends. The CDR3 sequence: CASSEAVLRGAEQFF. The CDR3, as DNA: TGTGCCAGCAGTGAAGCGGTACTTCGAGGTGCTGAGCAGTTCTTC.

The chain carries TRBV27 and TRBJ2-3, with 7 bases matching TRBD2. This CDR3 has 17 residues. The germline V gene encodes CDR1 MNHEY and CDR2 SMNVEV (reference sequence). J was trimmed by 1 base and V by 6 bases; bases with no gene match: 13. The CDR3 is CASRISFLADGTDTQYF. The CDR3 coding sequence is TGTGCCAGCAGAATTTCCTTTCTAGCGGACGGCACAGATACGCAGTATTTT.

This chain links TRBV6-5 with TRBJ2-7, with 7 bases matching TRBD2. With 3 bases clipped from V and 2 bases from J, the junction kept 7 bases outside the gene matches. CDR1 and CDR2 from the germline V gene are MNHEY and SVGAGI. CDR3 length: 15 residues. CDR3 bases: TGTGCCAGCAGTTATAGCAGAAGCGGGGCCTACGAGCAGTACTTC. It encodes CASSYSRSGAYEQYF.

This chain uses TRBV18 with TRBJ1-2; the D is unclear. Looked up from germline, CDR1 is KGHSH and CDR2 is LQKENI. This CDR3 comprises 14 residues. Trimming cost V 3 bases and J 6 bases, with 14 bases left between them. The CDR3 loop is CASSPLAREDGYTF. As DNA, the CDR3 is TGTGCCAGCTCACCCCTCGCTAGGGAGGATGGCTACACCTTC.

Comments on this clone: One junction end disagrees with the germline gene, perhaps due to a read error. The chain links TRBV6-5 to TRBJ2-1; D may be TRBD2 (7 bases). Germline V gives CDR1 MNHEY, CDR2 SVGAGI. The CDR3 length is 12 residues. The CDR3 DNA is TGTGCCAGCGGTCAGTATGGGGGGGCCTTGATCTTC. Protein sequence: CASGQYGGALIF.

J is TRBJ1-5 and V is TRBV2, with TRBD1 identical over 7 bases. The germline CDR1 and CDR2 sequences are SNHLY and FYNNEI. V trimming: 6 bases; J trimming: 5 bases; junction bases outside the gene matches: 10. This CDR3 region has 15 residues. This CDR3 is CASRGRQGEYQPQHF. The CDR3 bases are TGTGCCAGCAGAGGGCGACAGGGAGAGTATCAGCCCCAGCATTTT.

This chain links TRBV10-1 with TRBJ1-6; D is undetermined. This CDR3 is 9 amino acids long. V lost 9 bases, J lost 10 bases, and 4 bases lay in between. Germline V gene sequence: CDR1 WNHNN, CDR2 SYGVQD (reference sequence). The CDR3 DNA sequence: TGCGCCAGTAAATCACCCCTCCACTTT. Its protein is CASKSPLHF.

The chain carries TRBV3-1 (or the pseudogene TRBV3-2) and TRBJ2-3; 7 bases align to TRBD2. The CDR3 covers 14 residues. Unmatched junction bases numbered 3, after V lost 6 bases and J lost 0 bases. CDR1 is LGHDT and CDR2 is YNNKEL in the germline V gene (reference sequence). This chain's CDR3 is CASRGGSSTDTQYF. The DNA of the CDR3 is TGTGCCAGCAGGGGGGGGTCTAGCACAGATACGCAGTATTTT.

The chain joins TRBV3-1 (or the pseudogene TRBV3-2) to TRBJ1-2; TRBD1 might be the D (5 bases). CDR3 size: 14 residues. CDR1 is LGHDT, CDR2 YNNKEL, per germline (reference sequence). The V end lost 5 bases, the J end lost 3 bases, and 13 bases lay between the germline ends. CDR3 in amino acids: CASSRRGSDYGYTF. In nucleotides, the CDR3 is TGTGCCAGCAGCAGACGGGGGTCAGACTATGGCTACACCTTC.

This clone was seen only a few times. This same CDR3 is encoded by further DNA sequences in the sample. The chain carries TRBV7-2 and TRBJ2-5; D not certain. In germline, CDR1 is SGHTA, CDR2 FQGNSA. V dropped 3 bases and J dropped 1 base, with 6 bases sitting between them. The CDR3 is made up of 13 amino acids. As DNA, the CDR3 is TGTGCCAGCAGCTTGAACAGCCAAGAGACCCAGTACTTC. It encodes CASSLNSQETQYF.

The V call is TRBV6-4, the J call TRBJ2-3; TRBD2 matches at 15 bases. V was clipped by 6 bases and J by 1 base; unmatched bases: 11. Germline V CDR1 and CDR2: MRHNA, SNTAGT. The CDR3 has 19 amino acids. The CDR3 DNA reads as TGTGCCAGCAGCAATGAACCGGGACTAGCGGGGGGCGGCACAGATACGCAGTATTTT. Protein product: CASSNEPGLAGGGTDTQYF.

This chain uses TRBV7-8 with TRBJ1-4; TRBD1 matches 7 bases. The CDR3 is 14 amino acids. Germline lookup yields CDR1 SGHVS and CDR2 FQNEAQ. V gave up 4 bases and J gave up 6 bases; unmatched junction bases: 5. The CDR3: CASSSGQPDEKLFF. The DNA of the CDR3 is TGTGCCAGCAGCTCGGGACAGCCGGATGAAAAACTGTTTTTT.

In its sample, this clone was seen once. The chain recombines TRBV6-2 or TRBV6-3 with TRBJ2-7; tentatively, D is TRBD1 (5 bases). Deletions cut 4 bases from V and 3 bases from J, with 16 bases between. Germline CDR1 MNHEY, CDR2 SVGEGT. The CDR3 consists of 15 residues. CDR3 in DNA: TGTGCCAGCAGTTCAGGGCGTAGGAATGTCTACGAGCAGTACTTC. It yields the protein CASSSGRRNVYEQYF.

V gene TRBV9 combines with J gene TRBJ2-5; perhaps TRBD1 as D (6 bases). The CDR3 extends over 15 amino acids. CDR1 and CDR2 (germline): SGDLS, YYNGEE. Trimming removed 3 bases at V and 5 bases at J, with 17 bases between. The CDR3 DNA follows: TGTGCCAGCAGCGCCTACCCTGCAGGGGTGGAGACCCAGTACTTC. It translates to CASSAYPAGVETQYF.

The chain links TRBV24-1 to TRBJ2-5, with 7 bases that match TRBD1. The V gene's germline CDR1 is KGHDR and CDR2 SFDVKD. This CDR3 is 14 amino acids long. V was clipped by 12 bases and J by 4 bases; unmatched bases: 13. The CDR3 region has the DNA TGTGCCCCCCAAGGCCCCCGACAGGGAGAGACCCAGTACTTC. Translating gives CAPQGPRQGETQYF.

This clone was seen a few times. V is TRBV18 and J is TRBJ1-2; weak D call: TRBD1 (6 bases). CDR3 length: 13 amino acids. Trimming took off 8 bases at V and 5 bases at J, with 15 bases between the two ends. Germline values: CDR1 KGHSH, CDR2 LQKENI. The CDR3 sequence: CASTLDRAYGYTF. CDR3 DNA: TGTGCCAGCACCCTGGACAGAGCGTATGGCTACACCTTC.

The chain carries TRBV30 and TRBJ1-1; 7 positions match TRBD1. V was clipped by 5 bases and J by 9 bases; unmatched bases: 15. The CDR3 is 14 residues long. Germline CDR1 GTSNPN, CDR2 SVGIG (reference sequence). The CDR3 nucleotides read TGTGCCTGGGTGACACAGACACCTAGGGGGCAAGCTTTCTTT. As protein: CAWVTQTPRGQAFF.

This chain connects TRBV2 to TRBJ2-7; 11 nucleotides align to TRBD1. The V gene's germline CDR1 is SNHLY and CDR2 FYNNEI. After removal of 8 bases from V and 5 bases from J, the junction contained 8 bases not matched to a gene. This CDR3 region has 14 residues. The CDR3 DNA sequence: TGTGCCAGCGCTGGACAGGGGGCGTTGGACGAGCAGTACTTC. It encodes CASAGQGALDEQYF.

V is TRBV5-1 and J is TRBJ2-7; 9 nucleotides match TRBD1. The V segment lost 4 bases and the J segment 5 bases; nucleotides outside the gene matches: 13. CDR1 and CDR2 (germline): SGHRS, YFSETQ. The length of the CDR3 is 16 residues. CDR3: CASSRLGTGWSNEQYF. The DNA of the CDR3 is TGCGCCAGCAGCCGCCTCGGGACAGGGTGGTCGAACGAGCAGTACTTC.